Sequencing of this T cell receptor (beta chain) was carried out in a study of shared clonotypes between healthy human individuals. About the study: Ranging from 18 to 49 in age, donors were two women and a few men.

TCRdb's table, derived via immunoSEQ multiplex PCR, lists solely in-frame clones and lacks some. The data show some 2,500,000 clones, 85% to 95% seen once. The CDR3 has 16 amino acids. V gave up 0 bases and J gave up 5 bases, with 16 bases separating them. Germline CDR1 is MNHEY and CDR2 is SVGAGI. Input material: naive CD4+ T cells from PBMCs. Subset specified: CD45RA+ positively selected. The chain joins TRBV6-5 to TRBJ2-5; D remains unclear. This TCR derives from a man between 18 and 35 years old in good health. Some clones in this sample may be carry-over from other donors' samples. This CDR3 reads CASSYSFGRSGETQYF. CDR3 in DNA: TGTGCCAGCAGTTACTCGTTCGGCCGATCCGGCGAGACCCAGTACTTC.